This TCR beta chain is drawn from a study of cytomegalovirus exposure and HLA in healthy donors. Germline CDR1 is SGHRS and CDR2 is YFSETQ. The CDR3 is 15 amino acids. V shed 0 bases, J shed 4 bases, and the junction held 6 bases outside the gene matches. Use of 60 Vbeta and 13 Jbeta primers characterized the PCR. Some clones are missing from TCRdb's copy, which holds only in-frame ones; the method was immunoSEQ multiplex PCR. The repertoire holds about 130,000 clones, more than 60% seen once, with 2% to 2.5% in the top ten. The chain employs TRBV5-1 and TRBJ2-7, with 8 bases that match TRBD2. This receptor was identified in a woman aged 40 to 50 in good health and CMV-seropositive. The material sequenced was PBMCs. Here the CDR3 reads CASSLEAGVRYEQYF. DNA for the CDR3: TGCGCCAGCAGCTTGGAAGCGGGAGTTCGGTACGAGCAGTACTTC.